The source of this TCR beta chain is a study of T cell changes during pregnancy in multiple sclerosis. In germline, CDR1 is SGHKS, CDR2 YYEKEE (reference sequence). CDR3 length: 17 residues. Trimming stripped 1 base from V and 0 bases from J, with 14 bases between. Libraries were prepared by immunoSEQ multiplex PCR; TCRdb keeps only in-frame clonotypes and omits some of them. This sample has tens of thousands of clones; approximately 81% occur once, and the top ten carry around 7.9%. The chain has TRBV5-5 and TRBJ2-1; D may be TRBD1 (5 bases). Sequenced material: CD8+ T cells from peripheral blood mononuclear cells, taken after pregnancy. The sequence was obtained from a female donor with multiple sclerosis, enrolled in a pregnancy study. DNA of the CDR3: TGTGCCAGCAGCTTGTGGAAGGGGCTACACTCCTACAATGAGCAGTTCTTC. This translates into CASSLWKGLHSYNEQFF.